This is a list of T cell receptor beta chains from one sample in a study of beta chain features in type 1 diabetes. Measured with immunoSEQ multiplex PCR; TCRdb has only the in-frame clones, and not every one. The table includes around 180,000 clones, about 13% detected once. The sample taken for sequencing was central memory CD4+ T cells from blood. These receptors all stem from a woman aged 18-35 years in good health. The CDR3 runs from the conserved cysteine through the conserved F or W. A D gene is named only where the DNA matches it firmly.

d_gene	v_gene	j_gene	CDR3aa
TRBD1	TRBV18	TRBJ2-7	CAILDRSYEQYF
-	TRBV28	TRBJ2-5	CASTAGGVETQYF
-	TRBV5-5	TRBJ1-1	CASSLLTAVNTEAFF
TRBD2	TRBV7-2	TRBJ2-2	CASSLALAGGGTGELFF
TRBD1	TRBV7-2	TRBJ2-3	CASSPRTGFNTQYF
TRBD2	TRBV27	TRBJ2-1	CASSRSGRANEQFF
TRBD1	TRBV6-5	TRBJ2-1	CASSLGQGYNEQFF
TRBD1	TRBV2	TRBJ1-2	CASSEDRDPYGYTF
-	TRBV19	TRBJ2-3	CASTARGTDTQYF
TRBD1	TRBV19	TRBJ1-5	CASATGVLQPQHF
TRBD1	TRBV7-9	TRBJ1-4	CASSRTGGSEKLFF
-	TRBV25-1	TRBJ2-1	CASTELRGYNEQFF
TRBD2	TRBV7-9	TRBJ2-4	CASSTDRAGGRNIQYF
-	TRBV19	TRBJ2-7	CASSISIGGPGYEQYF
-	TRBV6-6	TRBJ1-1	CASSYVRGGHTEAFF
TRBD2	TRBV9	TRBJ2-4	CASSGTGTSESIQYF
-	TRBV7-2	TRBJ1-5	CASSLAGQVNQPQHF
TRBD2	TRBV18	TRBJ2-1	CASSPPTSVSGYNEQFF
-	TRBV5-1	TRBJ2-1	CASREPQGNEQFF
TRBD1	TRBV7-2	TRBJ2-2	CASSATGVTGELFF
-	TRBV30	TRBJ1-2	CAWSKGDYGYTF
-	TRBV6-5	TRBJ2-5	CASRARGGETQYF
-	TRBV7-2	TRBJ1-2	CASSQMAPTGPYGYTF
TRBD2	TRBV27	TRBJ2-3	CASSYSGGGDTQYF
-	TRBV4-1	TRBJ2-3	CASSSHGSGTSTDTQYF
TRBD1	TRBV6-6	TRBJ1-1	CASSLTGVNTEAFF
-	TRBV18	TRBJ2-1	CASSPPTRGDEQFF
-	TRBV5-1	TRBJ2-1	CASSLTGPHTYNEQFF
-	TRBV7-2	TRBJ1-1	CASSQRRLMNTEAFF
-	TRBV30	TRBJ1-5	CAWEFRGGRNQPQHF
TRBD2	TRBV27	TRBJ2-5	CASSSRLAREQYF
-	TRBV19	TRBJ2-1	CASASLAHSYNEQFF
-	TRBV5-1	TRBJ2-1	CASSLGLATYNEQFF
TRBD2	TRBV7-3	TRBJ2-5	CASSLVAGGNTQYF
-	TRBV7-7	TRBJ1-5	CASSLQASVRNQPQHF
TRBD2	TRBV15	TRBJ2-5	CATSSPVGLAGLETQYF
-	TRBV2	TRBJ2-1	CASSNPVNEQFF
TRBD1	TRBV5-1	TRBJ2-2	CASSYDRVDTGELFF
-	TRBV5-4	TRBJ2-6	CASSFGAGANVLTF
-	TRBV30	TRBJ1-5	CAWSLGQLNQPQHF
-	TRBV6-6	TRBJ2-4	CASSYPSGAKNIQYF
TRBD1	TRBV29-1	TRBJ1-1	CSVLRDSSEAFF
TRBD2	TRBV28	TRBJ2-3	CASSITTSGQRNTQYF